This T cell receptor beta chain was captured in a study of radiotherapy plus CTLA-4 blockade in lung cancer. Generated by immunoSEQ multiplex PCR, the TCRdb table keeps only in-frame clones and is missing some. The repertoire holds about 80,000 clones, with under 80% as singletons. V dropped 5 bases and J dropped 11 bases, with 17 bases sitting between them. CDR3 length: 13 residues. Germline V gene data show CDR1 as PRHDT and CDR2 as FYEKMQ (reference sequence). This TCR derives from a human donor with non-small cell lung cancer whose response to radiotherapy plus ipilimumab could not be evaluated. Some clones in this sample may be carry-over from other donors' samples. The specimen comprised peripheral blood, sampled from a patient treated with radiotherapy plus ipilimumab. V is TRBV13 and J is TRBJ2-3, with D unresolved. CDR3: CASSVLTIHKQYF. The CDR3 DNA sequence: TGTGCCAGCAGCGTACTGACAATCCATAAGCAGTATTTT. The full variable domain, its missing parts supplied by reference TRBV13 and TRBJ2-3, is AAGVIQSPRHLIKEKRETATLKCYPIPRHDTVYWYQQGPGQDPQFLISFYEKMQSDKGSIPDRFSAQQFSDYHSELNMSSLELGDSALYFCASSVLTIHKQYFGPGTRLTVL.